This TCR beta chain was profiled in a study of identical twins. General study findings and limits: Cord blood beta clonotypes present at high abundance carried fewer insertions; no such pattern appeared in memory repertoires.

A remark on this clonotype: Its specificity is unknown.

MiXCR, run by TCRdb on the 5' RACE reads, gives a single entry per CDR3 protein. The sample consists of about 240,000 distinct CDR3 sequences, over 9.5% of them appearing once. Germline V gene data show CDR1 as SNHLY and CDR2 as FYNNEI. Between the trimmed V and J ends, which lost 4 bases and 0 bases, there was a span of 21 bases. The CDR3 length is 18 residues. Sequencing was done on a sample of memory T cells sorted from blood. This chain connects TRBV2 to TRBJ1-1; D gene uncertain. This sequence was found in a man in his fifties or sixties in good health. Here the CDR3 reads CASSASRFAGSMNTEAFF. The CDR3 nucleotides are TGTGCCAGCAGTGCCTCGCGGTTCGCAGGCAGTATGAACACTGAAGCTTTCTTT.